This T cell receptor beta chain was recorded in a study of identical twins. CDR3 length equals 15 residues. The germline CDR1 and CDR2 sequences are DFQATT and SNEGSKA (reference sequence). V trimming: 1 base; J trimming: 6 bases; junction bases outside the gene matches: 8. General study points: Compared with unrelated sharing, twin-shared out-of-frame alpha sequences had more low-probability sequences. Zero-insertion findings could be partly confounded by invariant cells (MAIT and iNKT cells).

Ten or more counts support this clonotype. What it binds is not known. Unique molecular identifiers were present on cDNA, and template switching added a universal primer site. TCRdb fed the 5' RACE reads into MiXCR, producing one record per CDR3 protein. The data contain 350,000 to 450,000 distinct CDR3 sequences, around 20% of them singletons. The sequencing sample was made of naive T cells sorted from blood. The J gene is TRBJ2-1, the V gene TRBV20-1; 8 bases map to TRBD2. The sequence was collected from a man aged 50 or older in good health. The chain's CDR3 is CSARVSGGASNEQFF. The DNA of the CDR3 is TGCAGTGCTAGAGTTTCCGGGGGGGCGAGCAATGAGCAGTTCTTC.